Presented here are 10 T cell receptor beta chains from one specimen sequenced in a study of blood T cell repertoires in COVID-19. Method: immunoSEQ multiplex PCR; TCRdb's copy keeps in-frame clones and lacks some. The data hold approximately 150,000 clones, with 79% observed a single time. Sequencing used peripheral blood. All receptors derive from a woman aged 55-69 years with COVID-19, enrolled during active disease.

The sample holds a few counts of this clone. This chain links TRBV6-6 with TRBJ2-7; D is possibly TRBD2 (5 bases). V lost 6 bases, J lost 6 bases, and 18 bases lay in between. Germline V lookup: CDR1 MNHNY, CDR2 SVGAGI (reference sequence). The CDR3 length is 14 residues. CDR3 in DNA: TGTGCCAGCAGCAGAGGAGGTCCCAGATCCGAGCAGTACTTC. Amino acid sequence: CASSRGGPRSEQYF.

This clone was counted ten times or more. The chain is built from TRBV11-2 and TRBJ2-5; D gene ambiguous. V shed 4 bases and J shed 3 bases, with 6 bases lying between them. The germline V gene has CDR1 SGHAT and CDR2 FQNNGV. The CDR3 extends over 12 amino acids. This CDR3 reads CASSYPKETQYF. Here the CDR3 DNA reads TGTGCCAGCAGCTATCCTAAAGAGACCCAGTACTTC.

The chain links TRBV4-3 to TRBJ2-6, with TRBD2 as a possible D gene (5 bases). CDR1 is LGHNA, CDR2 YSLEER, per germline. V gave up 4 bases and J gave up 4 bases, with 8 bases separating them. CDR3 length: 14 residues. The CDR3: CASSRAAGANVLTF. The CDR3 bases are TGCGCCAGCAGCCGAGCGGCCGGGGCCAACGTCCTGACTTTC.

V and J are TRBV7-9 and TRBJ1-1; D unclear. Germline V gene sequence: CDR1 SEHNR, CDR2 FQNEAQ (reference sequence). V was shortened by 1 base and J by 10 bases, with 16 bases between the two germline ends. This CDR3 region has 14 residues. CDR3 amino acids: CASSLEDPRARAFF. CDR3 nucleotide sequence: TGTGCCAGCAGCTTAGAAGACCCGAGGGCCCGAGCTTTCTTT. Full variable domain (outside the CDR3, taken from reference TRBV7-9 and TRBJ1-1): DTGVSQNPRHKITKRGQNVTFRCDPISEHNRLYWYRQTLGQGPEFLTYFQNEAQLEKSRLLSDRFSAERPKGSFSTLEIQRTEQGDSAMYLCASSLEDPRARAFFGQGTRLTVV.

The chain combines TRBV7-3 with TRBJ2-1; a possible D gene is TRBD1 (6 bases). CDR3 length: 16 residues. Germline CDR1 reads SGHTA; CDR2 reads FQGTGA. Trimming took off 5 bases at V and 2 bases at J, with 16 bases between the two ends. The CDR3 coding sequence is TGTGCCAGCAGCCCGGTAGGGGGTCAACCCTACAATGAGCAGTTCTTC. The encoded protein is CASSPVGGQPYNEQFF.

This chain links TRBV7-2 with TRBJ2-7; the D is unclear. Trimming removed 0 bases at V and 0 bases at J, with 12 bases between. Germline V gives CDR1 SGHTA, CDR2 FQGNSA. CDR3 length: 16 residues. The CDR3 loop is CASSLAVGPSSYEQYF. The CDR3 region has the DNA TGTGCCAGCAGCTTAGCGGTTGGCCCAAGCTCCTACGAGCAGTACTTC.

The genes are TRBV6-5 and TRBJ1-1; 8 positions agree with TRBD1. Germline V gives CDR1 MNHEY, CDR2 SVGAGI. V shed 6 bases, J shed 8 bases, and the junction held 2 bases outside the gene matches. The CDR3 loop spans 11 amino acids. CDR3 DNA: TGTGCCAGCAGAAGGGACAGGGAAGCTTTCTTT. As protein: CASRRDREAFF.

The table lists this clone with a count of one. The DNA of the CDR3 is TGTGCCAGCAGCAAGGACAGAGTGGATGGCTACACCTTC. Encoded protein: CASSKDRVDGYTF. The chain is built from TRBV7-9 and TRBJ1-2; perhaps TRBD1 as D (6 bases). Trimming cost V 5 bases and J 6 bases, with 13 bases left between them. The germline V gene encodes CDR1 SEHNR and CDR2 FQNEAQ (reference sequence). The CDR3 contains 13 residues. The full variable domain, with the rest looked up from reference TRBV7-9 and TRBJ1-2, is DTGVSQNPRHKITKRGQNVTFRCDPISEHNRLYWYRQTLGQGPEFLTYFQNEAQLEKSRLLSDRFSAERPKGSFSTLEIQRTEQGDSAMYLCASSKDRVDGYTFGSGTRLTVV.

This chain uses TRBV6-5 with TRBJ1-1, with D possibly TRBD1 on 6 matching bases. With 5 bases removed from V and 5 bases from J, the gap between germline ends came to 18 bases. The CDR3 loop spans 15 amino acids. Per germline, CDR1 MNHEY and CDR2 SVGAGI. The CDR3 protein is CASSPSSQGRTEAFF. The CDR3 DNA is TGTGCCAGCAGTCCTTCCTCGCAGGGGAGAACTGAAGCTTTCTTT.

The chain combines TRBV11-2 with TRBJ2-2; the match to TRBD2 covers 10 bases. The V segment lost 5 bases and the J segment 1 base; nucleotides outside the gene matches: 4. The CDR3 length is 16 residues. Germline V gene data show CDR1 as SGHAT and CDR2 as FQNNGV. CDR3 DNA: TGTGCCAGCAGCCTTAGACTAGCGGGGAACACCGGGGAGCTGTTTTTT. Translated: CASSLRLAGNTGELFF.